Below are 2 T cell receptor beta chains sequenced from a single sample in a study of T cells expressing NK-cell markers. TCRdb reprocessed the 5' RACE reads and keeps a single row for each CDR3 protein, giving no DNA. The listing records 200,000 to 300,000 distinct CDR3 sequences. Material for sequencing was blood T cells: a sorted CD56 or NKG2C T cell subset, CD4+ or CD8+ T cells, or bulk PBMC T cells (not recorded which). The receptors stem from a man aged 18-30 years in good health.

This sequence joins TRBV4-3 and TRBJ2-7. The CDR3 loop spans 15 amino acids. The germline gives CDR1 LGHNA, CDR2 YSLEER. The CDR3 loop reads CASSQGTGTSYEQYF.

The chain links TRBV20-1 to TRBJ2-1; TCRdb returns TRBD1, unconfirmable since there is no DNA. The length of the CDR3 is 14 residues. Looked up from germline, CDR1 is DFQATT and CDR2 is SNEGSKA (reference sequence). Here the CDR3 reads CSVGRIGRINEQFF.